Listed below are T cell receptor beta chains from one sample, sequenced in a study of cytomegalovirus exposure and HLA in healthy donors. Measured with immunoSEQ multiplex PCR; TCRdb has only the in-frame clones, and not every one. The sample consists of roughly 200,000 clones, about 80% of them appearing once. The sample was PBMCs. The source is a woman under 30 in good health and CMV-seropositive. CDR3s include the opening cysteine and the closing phenylalanine or tryptophan. D genes are given only for firm matches. Clone sizes are given selectively: once, few, many, or a class where the clone is expanded.

v_gene,abundance,d_gene,j_gene,CDR3nt,CDR3aa
TRBV27,.,TRBD1,TRBJ2-2,TGTGCCAGCAGTCCATACGGACAGGGGACCACCGGGGAGCTGTTTTTT,CASSPYGQGTTGELFF
TRBV7-3,once,.,TRBJ2-2,TGTGCCAGCAGCTTAAGTCCGGTTGCGGCCCCTTCGCGGACCGGGGAGCTGTTTTTT,CASSLSPVAAPSRTGELFF
TRBV6-1,.,.,TRBJ1-2,TGTGCCAGCAGGGAGCCTGGCTGGGGCTACACCTTC,CASREPGWGYTF
TRBV4-1,.,TRBD2,TRBJ2-7,TGCGCCAGCAGCCAAGACCTAGCGGGAACTTACGAGCAGTACTTC,CASSQDLAGTYEQYF
TRBV11-2,.,.,TRBJ1-1,TGTGCCAGCAGCCCACGACAGCCCATGAACACTGAAGCTTTCTTT,CASSPRQPMNTEAFF
TRBV10-1,.,.,TRBJ2-5,TGCGCCAGCAGTGAGCGGGGAAAAGAGACCCAGTACTTC,CASSERGKETQYF
TRBV6-6,.,.,TRBJ2-5,TGTGCCAGCAGTTACTCGGAGGGGACCCAGTACTTC,CASSYSEGTQYF
TRBV11-1,once,TRBD2,TRBJ2-5,TGTGCCAGCAGCTTAGTGGTGGGGGGGGTCTCCCAGTACTTC,CASSLVVGGVSQYF
TRBV19,.,.,TRBJ1-2,TGTGCCACAACCCCCGAGAGGTCGGCGGATGGCTACACCTTC,CATTPERSADGYTF
TRBV9,.,.,TRBJ1-2,TGTGCCAGCACCCTTCCCGGGGGCTATGGCTACACCTTC,CASTLPGGYGYTF
TRBV5-4,.,.,TRBJ1-1,TGTGCCAGCAGCTTGGAACAGGTATTTAACACTGAAGCTTTCTTT,CASSLEQVFNTEAFF
TRBV7-3,.,TRBD1,TRBJ2-5,TGTGCCAGCAGCTTAAGTGGGACAGTCTATCCCGAGACCCAGTACTTC,CASSLSGTVYPETQYF
TRBV11-2,.,.,TRBJ1-1,TGTGCCAGCAGCTTAAACCAGGGCGCTGCTTTCTTT,CASSLNQGAAFF
TRBV18,.,.,TRBJ2-2,TGTGCCAGCTCACCAAGAGTTGGGGAGCTGTTTTTT,CASSPRVGELFF
TRBV7-2,.,.,TRBJ1-5,TGTGCCAGCAGCCCCTCGGGAGGGAACAATCAGCCCCAGCATTTT,CASSPSGGNNQPQHF
TRBV5-6,once,TRBD2,TRBJ2-1,TGTGCCAGCAGTTCGGGACTAGCTACGGATGAGCAGTTCTTC,CASSSGLATDEQFF
TRBV27,once,.,TRBJ1-5,TGTGCCAGCAGCCGGGGGAAAGGAGGCAATCAGCCCCAGCATTTT,CASSRGKGGNQPQHF
TRBV6-5,.,.,TRBJ2-5,TGTGCCAGCAGATTTTCGGAGTCGGAGACCCAGTACTTC,CASRFSESETQYF
TRBV19,.,TRBD1,TRBJ1-2,TGTGCCAGTAGTCATGGGACAGCCGGGAATGGCTACACCTTC,CASSHGTAGNGYTF
TRBV25-1,.,.,TRBJ2-1,TGTGCCAGCAGTACGATCCAGGGGTTTGAGCAGTTCTTC,CASSTIQGFEQFF
TRBV9,once,TRBD1,TRBJ2-7,TGTGCCAGCAGCGACCGGGACAGGGGTCTCGAGCAGTACTTC,CASSDRDRGLEQYF
TRBV5-6,.,.,TRBJ1-6,TGTGCCAGCAGCTTGGAGGGGACTGGTAATTCACCCCTCCACTTT,CASSLEGTGNSPLHF
TRBV7-6,.,.,TRBJ2-5,TGTGCCAGCAGCTTAGAGGCTACTAGAAAAGAGACCCAGTACTTC,CASSLEATRKETQYF
TRBV5-4,.,.,TRBJ2-7,TGTGCCAGCAGCGTCCGGGACTCCTACTACGAGCAGTACTTC,CASSVRDSYYEQYF
TRBV6-5,.,TRBD1,TRBJ2-7,TGTGCCAGCAGGGATGACAGGGGGGGCGAGCAGTACTTC,CASRDDRGGEQYF
TRBV6-1,.,.,TRBJ1-3,TGTGCCAGCAGCTTCCAGGGTATCGGAAACACCATATATTTT,CASSFQGIGNTIYF
TRBV5-1,.,TRBD2,TRBJ2-7,TGCGCCAGCAGCCCCAGCGGGGGGAGTGTTTACGAGCAGTACTTC,CASSPSGGSVYEQYF
TRBV2,few,.,TRBJ1-2,TGTGCCAGCAGTTACAGGGACTATGGCTACACCTTC,CASSYRDYGYTF
TRBV27,.,.,TRBJ1-1,TGTGCCAGCAGTTTAGCGGGGGTCGGTGAAGCTTTCTTT,CASSLAGVGEAFF
TRBV6-1,.,.,TRBJ1-1,TGTGCCAGCGTAGAGAACACTGAAGCTTTCTTT,CASVENTEAFF
TRBV19,.,.,TRBJ1-5,TGTGCCAGTACCTACCGACCAAGCCAAAACGGGGATCAGCCCCAGCATTTT,CASTYRPSQNGDQPQHF
TRBV6-5,.,TRBD2,TRBJ2-1,TGTGCCAGCAGCGGGGGGGTTTACAATGAGCAGTTCTTC,CASSGGVYNEQFF
TRBV18,.,.,TRBJ2-7,TGTGCCAGCTCACCAGGAGAGGGAATATACGAGCAGTACTTC,CASSPGEGIYEQYF
TRBV2,.,TRBD2,TRBJ2-3,TGTGCCAGCAGGGATCCGGGACTACTAGCCCGGGGTACGCAGTATTTT,CASRDPGLLARGTQYF
TRBV18,.,.,TRBJ2-7,TGTGCCAGCTCACCTGCGGGGTACGAGCAGTACTTC,CASSPAGYEQYF
TRBV15,.,TRBD1,TRBJ1-2,TGTGCCACCAGCAGAGTAGAGAGACAGGGGTCGTCTGGCTACACCTTC,CATSRVERQGSSGYTF
TRBV7-9,.,.,TRBJ2-1,TGTGCCAGCAGCTTAGATGTCGGGGAGCAGTTCTTC,CASSLDVGEQFF
TRBV5-4,.,.,TRBJ2-2,TGTGCCAGCAGCGAGGTGATCGGGGAGCTGTTTTTT,CASSEVIGELFF
TRBV5-1,.,.,TRBJ2-2,TGCGCCAGCAGTAAAACGGGACTGAACACCGGGGAGCTGTTTTTT,CASSKTGLNTGELFF
TRBV11-3,.,.,TRBJ2-1,TGTGCCAGCAGCCCCCTAGAGGGTGGCGGTGAGCAGTTCTTC,CASSPLEGGGEQFF
TRBV5-1,.,.,TRBJ1-2,TGCGCCAGCAGAAGTCGGGACTATGGCTACACCTTC,CASRSRDYGYTF
TRBV6-6,.,.,TRBJ2-7,TGTGCCAGCAGTTACGTGGCTTACGAGCAGTACTTC,CASSYVAYEQYF
TRBV19,few,TRBD1,TRBJ1-6,TGTGCCAGTAGTGGACAGGGGGCTTCACCCCTCCACTTT,CASSGQGASPLHF
TRBV27,.,.,TRBJ2-7,TGTGCCAGCAGTTCCCCTGGTAGCGTTTCCTACGAGCAGTACTTC,CASSSPGSVSYEQYF
TRBV10-3,.,TRBD1,TRBJ1-2,TGTGCCATCAGTGCGGACAGGGCCTATGGCTACACCTTC,CAISADRAYGYTF
TRBV6-5,.,.,TRBJ1-2,TGTGCCAGCAGTTACCCAGGGTCGTATGGCTACACCTTC,CASSYPGSYGYTF
TRBV5-1,.,TRBD1,TRBJ2-6,TGCGCCAGCAGCTTGGCCCATGGGACAGTCTCTGGGGCCAACGTCCTGACTTTC,CASSLAHGTVSGANVLTF
TRBV9,.,.,TRBJ2-5,TGTGCCAGCAGCGTAGGTGGGGCGCTACAGGGAGAGACCCAGTACTTC,CASSVGGALQGETQYF
TRBV5-1,once,TRBD1,TRBJ2-7,TGCGCCAGCGCGACAGGGGGTGTGACCTACGAGCAGTACTTC,CASATGGVTYEQYF
TRBV4-1,.,.,TRBJ2-5,TGCGCCAGCAGCAAGCGACAGATCCAAGAGACCCAGTACTTC,CASSKRQIQETQYF